This T cell receptor (beta chain) originates from a study of cytomegalovirus exposure and HLA in healthy donors. Study results and caveats: A few CMV-associated chains were confirmed in vitro to be specific for CMV antigens. A list of roughly 180 TCR beta chains associated with cytomegalovirus was given. Reported results showed that the classifier diagnosed cytomegalovirus status with high specificity and sensitivity.

Here immunoSEQ multiplex PCR was the method, and the copy in TCRdb shows in-frame clones only, minus some. The table records fewer than 120,000 clones, around 89% of them present only once. CDR3 size: 14 residues. Germline V lookup: CDR1 SNHLY, CDR2 FYNNEI. Losses at the gene ends were 7 bases for V and 2 bases for J; bases not matched to a gene: 7. In the case of this clone: The antigen is not known.

This chain joins TRBV2 and TRBJ2-7, with 8 bases fitting TRBD1. What was sequenced was PBMCs. This receptor was identified in a woman in her thirties in good health and CMV-seropositive. CDR3 sequence: CASKSTGGTYEQYF. In nucleotides, the CDR3 is TGTGCCAGCAAAAGTACAGGGGGAACCTACGAGCAGTACTTC.